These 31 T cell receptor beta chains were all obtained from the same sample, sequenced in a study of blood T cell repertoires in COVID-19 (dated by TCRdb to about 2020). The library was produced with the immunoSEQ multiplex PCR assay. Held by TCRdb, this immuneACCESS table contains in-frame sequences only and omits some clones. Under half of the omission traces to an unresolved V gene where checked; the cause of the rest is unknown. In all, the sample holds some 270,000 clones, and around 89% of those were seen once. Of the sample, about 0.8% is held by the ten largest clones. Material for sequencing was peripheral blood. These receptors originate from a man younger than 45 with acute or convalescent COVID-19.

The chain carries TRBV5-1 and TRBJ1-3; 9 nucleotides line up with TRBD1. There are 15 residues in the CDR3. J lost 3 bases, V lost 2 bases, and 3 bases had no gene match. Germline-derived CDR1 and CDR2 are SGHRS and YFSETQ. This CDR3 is CASSLPGQGGNTIYF. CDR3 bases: TGCGCCAGCAGCTTACCGGGACAGGGTGGAAACACCATATATTTT.

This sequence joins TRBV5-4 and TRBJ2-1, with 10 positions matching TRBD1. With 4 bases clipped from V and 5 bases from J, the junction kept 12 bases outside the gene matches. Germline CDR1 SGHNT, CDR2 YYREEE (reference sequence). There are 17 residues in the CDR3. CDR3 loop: CASSTWTGGRINNEQFF. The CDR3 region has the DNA TGTGCCAGCAGCACCTGGACAGGGGGTAGAATCAACAATGAGCAGTTCTTC.

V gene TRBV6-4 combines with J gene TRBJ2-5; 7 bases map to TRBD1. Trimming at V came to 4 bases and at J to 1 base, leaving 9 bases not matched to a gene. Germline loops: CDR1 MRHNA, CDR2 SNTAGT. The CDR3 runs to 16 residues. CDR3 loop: CASSAPRDSLQETQYF. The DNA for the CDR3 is TGTGCCAGCAGTGCTCCCCGGGACAGCCTCCAAGAGACCCAGTACTTC.

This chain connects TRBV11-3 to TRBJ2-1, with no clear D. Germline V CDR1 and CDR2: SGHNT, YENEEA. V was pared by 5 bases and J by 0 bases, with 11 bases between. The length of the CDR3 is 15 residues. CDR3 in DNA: TGTGCCAGCAGCGAGCAGGCCAGCTCCTACAATGAGCAGTTCTTC. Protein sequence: CASSEQASSYNEQFF. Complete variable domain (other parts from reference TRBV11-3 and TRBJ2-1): EAGVVQSPRYKIIEKKQPVAFWCNPISGHNTLYWYLQNLGQGPELLIRYENEEAVDDSQLPKDRFSAERLKGVDSTLKIQPAELGDSAVYLCASSEQASSYNEQFFGPGTRLTVL.

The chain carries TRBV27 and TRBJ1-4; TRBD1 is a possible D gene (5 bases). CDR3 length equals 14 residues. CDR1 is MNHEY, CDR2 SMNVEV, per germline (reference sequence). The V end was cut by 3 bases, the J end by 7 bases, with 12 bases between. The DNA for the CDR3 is TGTGCCAGCAGTTTCAGGATAGGGGTTGAAAAACTGTTTTTT. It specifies CASSFRIGVEKLFF. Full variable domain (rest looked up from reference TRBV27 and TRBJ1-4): EAQVTQNPRYLITVTGKKLTVTCSQNMNHEYMSWYRQDPGLGLRQIYYSMNVEVTDKGDVPEGYKVSRKEKRNFPLILESPSPNQTSLYFCASSFRIGVEKLFFGSGTQLSVL.

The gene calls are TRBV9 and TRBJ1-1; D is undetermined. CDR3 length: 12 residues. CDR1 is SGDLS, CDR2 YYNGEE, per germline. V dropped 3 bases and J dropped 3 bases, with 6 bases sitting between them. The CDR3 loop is CASSARDTEAFF. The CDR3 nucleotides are TGTGCCAGCAGCGCCCGGGACACTGAAGCTTTCTTT.

CDR3 loop: CASSLWTGSSTDTQYF. The CDR3 nucleotides read TGTGCCAGCAGCTTATGGACAGGATCTAGCACAGATACGCAGTATTTT. The genes are TRBV11-2 and TRBJ2-3; 7 nucleotides match TRBD1. The CDR3 covers 16 residues. Germline V gene data show CDR1 as SGHAT and CDR2 as FQNNGV. Unmatched junction bases numbered 5, after V lost 2 bases and J lost 0 bases.

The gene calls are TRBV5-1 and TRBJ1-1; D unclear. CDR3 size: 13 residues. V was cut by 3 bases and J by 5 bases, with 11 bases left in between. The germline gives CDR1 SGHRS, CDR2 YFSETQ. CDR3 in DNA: TGCGCCAGCAGCTCGCTCGGGTATACTGAAGCTTTCTTT. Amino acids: CASSSLGYTEAFF.

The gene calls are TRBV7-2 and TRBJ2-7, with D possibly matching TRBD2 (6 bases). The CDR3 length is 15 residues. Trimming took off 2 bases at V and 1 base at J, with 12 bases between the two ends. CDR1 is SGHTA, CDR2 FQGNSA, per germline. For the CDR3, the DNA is TGTGCCAGCAGCTTAAGGGCTAGCGTGTCCTACGAGCAGTACTTC. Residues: CASSLRASVSYEQYF.

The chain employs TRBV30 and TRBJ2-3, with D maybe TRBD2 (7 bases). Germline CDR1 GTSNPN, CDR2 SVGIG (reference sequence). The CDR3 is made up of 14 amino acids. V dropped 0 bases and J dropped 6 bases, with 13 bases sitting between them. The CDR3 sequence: CAWSVGGGADTQYF. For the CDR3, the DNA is TGTGCCTGGAGTGTAGGGGGAGGGGCCGATACGCAGTATTTT.

The DNA for the CDR3 is TGTGCCAGCAGCTCACTAGCGGGAGGTAATGTGCAGTACTTC. The encoded protein is CASSSLAGGNVQYF. The chain employs TRBV7-8 and TRBJ2-7; 12 bases are shared with TRBD2. The germline V gene has CDR1 SGHVS and CDR2 FQNEAQ. Trimming took 4 bases from V and 9 from J; bases not matched to a gene: 7. The CDR3 sequence is 14 residues long.

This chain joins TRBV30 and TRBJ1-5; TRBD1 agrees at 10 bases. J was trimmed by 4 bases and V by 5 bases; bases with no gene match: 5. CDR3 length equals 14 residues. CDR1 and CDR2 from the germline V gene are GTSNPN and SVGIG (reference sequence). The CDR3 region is CAWGWTGGNQPQHF. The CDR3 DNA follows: TGTGCCTGGGGATGGACAGGGGGTAATCAGCCCCAGCATTTT. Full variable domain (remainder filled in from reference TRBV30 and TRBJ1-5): SQTIHQWPATLVQPVGSPLSLECTVEGTSNPNLYWYRQAAGRGLQLLFYSVGIGQISSEVPQNLSASRPQDRQFILSSKKLLLSDSGFYLCAWGWTGGNQPQHFGDGTRLSIL.

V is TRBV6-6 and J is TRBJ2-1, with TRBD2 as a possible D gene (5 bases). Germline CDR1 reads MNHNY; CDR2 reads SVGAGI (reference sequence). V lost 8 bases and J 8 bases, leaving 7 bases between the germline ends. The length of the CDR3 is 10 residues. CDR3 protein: CASGGDEQFF. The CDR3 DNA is TGTGCCAGCGGAGGCGATGAGCAGTTCTTC.

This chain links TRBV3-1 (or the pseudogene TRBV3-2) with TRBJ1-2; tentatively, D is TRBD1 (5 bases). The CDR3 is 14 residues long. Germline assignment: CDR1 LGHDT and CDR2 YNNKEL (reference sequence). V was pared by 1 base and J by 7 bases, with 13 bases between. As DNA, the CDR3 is TGTGCCAGCAGCCAAGTCGGCCGGGGGGGTGGCTACACCTTC. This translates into CASSQVGRGGGYTF.

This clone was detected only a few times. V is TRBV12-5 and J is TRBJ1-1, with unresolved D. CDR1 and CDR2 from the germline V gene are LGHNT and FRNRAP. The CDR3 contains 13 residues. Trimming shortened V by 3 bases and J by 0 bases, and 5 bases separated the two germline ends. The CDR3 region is CASGLSVNTEAFF. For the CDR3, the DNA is TGTGCTAGTGGTTTATCCGTGAACACTGAAGCTTTCTTT.

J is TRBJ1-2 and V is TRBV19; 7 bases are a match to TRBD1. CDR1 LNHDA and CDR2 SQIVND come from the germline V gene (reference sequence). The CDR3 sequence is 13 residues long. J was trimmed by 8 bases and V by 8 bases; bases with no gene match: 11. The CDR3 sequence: CASVDRTSWGYTF. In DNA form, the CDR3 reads TGTGCCAGTGTGGACAGGACGAGCTGGGGCTACACCTTC. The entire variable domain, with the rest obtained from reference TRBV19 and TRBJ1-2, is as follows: DGGITQSPKYLFRKEGQNVTLSCEQNLNHDAMYWYRQDPGQGLRLIYYSQIVNDFQKGDIAEGYSVSREKKESFPLTVTSAQKNPTAFYLCASVDRTSWGYTFGSGTRLTVV.

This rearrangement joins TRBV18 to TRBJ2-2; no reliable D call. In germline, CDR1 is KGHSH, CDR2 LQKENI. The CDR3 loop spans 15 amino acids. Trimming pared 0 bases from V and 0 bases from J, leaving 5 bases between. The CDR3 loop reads CASSPPSPNTGELFF. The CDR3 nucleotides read TGTGCCAGCTCACCACCGAGCCCGAACACCGGGGAGCTGTTTTTT.

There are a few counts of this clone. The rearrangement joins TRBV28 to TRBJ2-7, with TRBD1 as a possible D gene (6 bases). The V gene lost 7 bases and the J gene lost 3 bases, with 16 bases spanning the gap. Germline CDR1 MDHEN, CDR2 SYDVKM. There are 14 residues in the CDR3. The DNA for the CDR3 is TGTGCCAGCAACCCTAGGACAGTAAACTACGAGCAGTACTTC. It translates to CASNPRTVNYEQYF.

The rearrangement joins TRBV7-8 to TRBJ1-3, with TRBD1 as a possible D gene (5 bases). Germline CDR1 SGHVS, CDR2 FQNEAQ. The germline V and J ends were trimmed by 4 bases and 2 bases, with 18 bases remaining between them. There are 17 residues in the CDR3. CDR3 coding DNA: TGTGCCAGCAGCTCCGACGGACAAATCGCAACTGGAAACACCATATATTTT. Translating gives CASSSDGQIATGNTIYF.

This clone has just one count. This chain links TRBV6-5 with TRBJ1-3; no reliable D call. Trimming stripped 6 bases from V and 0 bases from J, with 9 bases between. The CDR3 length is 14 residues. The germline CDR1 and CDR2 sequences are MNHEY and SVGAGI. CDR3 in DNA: TGTGCCAGCAGGGCGGATCTCTCTGGAAACACCATATATTTT. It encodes CASRADLSGNTIYF.

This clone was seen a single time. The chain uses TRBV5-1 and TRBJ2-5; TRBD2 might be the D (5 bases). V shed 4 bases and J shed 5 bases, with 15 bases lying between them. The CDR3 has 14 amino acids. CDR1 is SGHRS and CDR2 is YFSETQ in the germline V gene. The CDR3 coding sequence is TGCGCCAGCAGCATACTAGATACGGGGGAGACCCAGTACTTC. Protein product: CASSILDTGETQYF.

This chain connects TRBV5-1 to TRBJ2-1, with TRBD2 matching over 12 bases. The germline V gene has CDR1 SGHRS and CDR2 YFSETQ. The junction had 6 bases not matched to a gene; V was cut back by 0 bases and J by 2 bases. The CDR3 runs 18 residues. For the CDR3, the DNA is TGCGCCAGCAGCTTGGTGCTAGCGGGGGGGCTGACCTACAATGAGCAGTTCTTC. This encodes CASSLVLAGGLTYNEQFF. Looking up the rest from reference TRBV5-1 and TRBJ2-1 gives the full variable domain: KAGVTQTPRYLIKTRGQQVTLSCSPISGHRSVSWYQQTPGQGLQFLFEYFSETQRNKGNFPGRFSGRQFSNSRSEMNVSTLELGDSALYLCASSLVLAGGLTYNEQFFGPGTRLTVL.

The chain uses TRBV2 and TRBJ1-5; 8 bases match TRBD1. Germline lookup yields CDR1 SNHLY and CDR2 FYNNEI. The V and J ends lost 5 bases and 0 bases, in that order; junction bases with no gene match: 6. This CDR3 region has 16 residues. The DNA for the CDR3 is TGTGCCAGCAGTTCACAGGGGGTTTATAGCAATCAGCCCCAGCATTTT. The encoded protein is CASSSQGVYSNQPQHF.

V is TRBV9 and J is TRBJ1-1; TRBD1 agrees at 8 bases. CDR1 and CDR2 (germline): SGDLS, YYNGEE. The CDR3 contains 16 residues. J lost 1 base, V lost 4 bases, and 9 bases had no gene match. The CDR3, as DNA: TGTGCCAGCAGCCCCCTCCCCGGGACAGGGAACACTGAAGCTTTCTTT. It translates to CASSPLPGTGNTEAFF.

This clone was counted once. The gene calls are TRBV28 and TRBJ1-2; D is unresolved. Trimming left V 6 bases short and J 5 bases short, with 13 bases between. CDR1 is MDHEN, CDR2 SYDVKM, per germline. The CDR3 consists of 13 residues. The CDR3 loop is CASRSGLLYGYTF. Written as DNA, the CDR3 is TGTGCCAGCAGGTCCGGTCTTTTATATGGCTACACCTTC.

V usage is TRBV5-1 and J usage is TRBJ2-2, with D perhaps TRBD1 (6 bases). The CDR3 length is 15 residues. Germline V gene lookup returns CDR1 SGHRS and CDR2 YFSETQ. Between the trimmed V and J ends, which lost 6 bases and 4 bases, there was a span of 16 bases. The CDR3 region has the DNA TGCGCCAGCACACAGGGCGTACCCAGCACCGGGGAGCTGTTTTTT. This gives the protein CASTQGVPSTGELFF.

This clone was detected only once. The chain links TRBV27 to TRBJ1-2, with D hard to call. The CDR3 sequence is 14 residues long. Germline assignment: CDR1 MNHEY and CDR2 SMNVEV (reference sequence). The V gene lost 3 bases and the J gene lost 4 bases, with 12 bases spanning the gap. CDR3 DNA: TGTGCCAGCAGTTTTTCCGGGGTGGCCTATGGCTACACCTTC. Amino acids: CASSFSGVAYGYTF.

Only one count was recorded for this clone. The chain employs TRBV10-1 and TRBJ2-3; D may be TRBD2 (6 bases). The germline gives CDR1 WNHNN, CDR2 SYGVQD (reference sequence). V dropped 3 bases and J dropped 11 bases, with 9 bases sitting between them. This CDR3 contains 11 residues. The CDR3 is CASSEGTLQYF. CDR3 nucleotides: TGCGCCAGCAGTGAAGGGACTTTGCAGTATTTT.

CDR3: CASSYEGAGKYQPQHF. As DNA, the CDR3 is TGTGCCAGCAGTTACGAAGGGGCAGGGAAGTATCAGCCCCAGCATTTT. The chain links TRBV6-6 to TRBJ1-5, with a tentative D call TRBD1 (5 bases). The CDR3 contains 16 residues. Germline CDR1 is MNHNY and CDR2 is SVGAGI (reference sequence). Trimming took 2 bases from V and 5 from J, leaving 16 bases between them.

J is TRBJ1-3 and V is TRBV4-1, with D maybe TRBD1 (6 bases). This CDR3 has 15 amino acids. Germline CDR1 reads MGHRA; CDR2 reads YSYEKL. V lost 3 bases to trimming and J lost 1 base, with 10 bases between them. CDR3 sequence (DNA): TGCGCCAGCAGCCACCACAGGGAATCTGGAAACACCATATATTTT. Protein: CASSHHRESGNTIYF.

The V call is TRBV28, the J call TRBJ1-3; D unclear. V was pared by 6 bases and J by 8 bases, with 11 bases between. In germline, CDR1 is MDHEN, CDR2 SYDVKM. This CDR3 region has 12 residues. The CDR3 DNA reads TGTGCCAGCAGGACACGGCGCGACACCATATATTTT. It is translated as CASRTRRDTIYF.